These 19 T cell receptor beta chains came from one sample sequenced in a study of blood T cell repertoires in COVID-19. Method: immunoSEQ multiplex PCR; TCRdb's copy keeps in-frame clones and lacks some. The repertoire includes 70,000 to 95,000 clones, approximately 84% of them detected once, and about an eighth sits in the top ten. The specimen was peripheral blood. The source is a human donor in a cohort sampled during active COVID-19.

The chain employs TRBV9 and TRBJ2-3, with 10 positions matching TRBD1. V dropped 0 bases and J dropped 0; count of bases not matched to a gene: 4. The CDR3 contains 17 residues. Per germline, CDR1 SGDLS and CDR2 YYNGEE. CDR3 nucleotide sequence: TGTGCCAGCAGCGTAGAGGGACAGGGGTGGAGCACAGATACGCAGTATTTT. Its protein product is CASSVEGQGWSTDTQYF.

The chain is built from TRBV5-1 and TRBJ2-3; 8 bases are a match to TRBD2. The CDR3 runs 14 residues. The V gene end was trimmed by 4 bases and the J gene end by 3 bases; junction bases not matched to a gene: 4. The germline gives CDR1 SGHRS, CDR2 YFSETQ. This CDR3 reads CASSPERGTDTQYF. The CDR3 DNA is TGCGCCAGCAGCCCAGAGCGGGGGACAGATACGCAGTATTTT.

The chain couples TRBV29-1 to TRBJ1-4, with no clear D. Between the trimmed V and J ends, which lost 4 bases and 0 bases, there was a span of 6 bases. Germline loops: CDR1 SQVTM, CDR2 ANQGSEA. The CDR3 loop spans 13 amino acids. The CDR3 reads CSVGVTTNEKLFF. The DNA for the CDR3 is TGCAGCGTTGGAGTTACAACTAATGAAAAACTGTTTTTT.

This clone occurred once. The chain has TRBV2 and TRBJ2-3, with no clear D. The CDR3 runs 12 residues. Germline V CDR1 and CDR2: SNHLY, FYNNEI. V lost 5 bases to trimming and J lost 2 bases, with 5 bases between them. The CDR3, as DNA: TGTGCCAGCAGTATCAACACAGATACGCAGTATTTT. This encodes CASSINTDTQYF.

The chain uses TRBV12-5 and TRBJ2-1, with 8 nucleotides matching TRBD1. Germline values: CDR1 LGHNT, CDR2 FRNRAP. Trimming at V came to 5 bases and at J to 4 bases, leaving 4 bases not matched to a gene. This CDR3 has 14 residues. Here the CDR3 DNA reads TGTGCTAGTGGTGCCGGACAGGGTTACAATGAGCAGTTCTTC. Amino acids: CASGAGQGYNEQFF.

The chain employs TRBV5-1 and TRBJ1-2, with D unclear. CDR1 and CDR2 (germline): SGHRS, YFSETQ. CDR3 length: 15 amino acids. V was pared by 0 bases and J by 0 bases, with 9 bases between. The CDR3 loop is CASSLDARSNYGYTF. The CDR3 nucleotides read TGCGCCAGCAGCTTGGACGCCAGATCTAACTATGGCTACACCTTC.

This clone turned up a few times. The V and J genes are TRBV28 and TRBJ1-5, with D hard to call. CDR1 and CDR2 (germline): MDHEN, SYDVKM. The CDR3 is 12 residues long. Trimming stripped 5 bases from V and 3 bases from J, with 5 bases between. CDR3 sequence: CASSPPNQPQHF. The DNA for the CDR3 is TGTGCCAGCAGTCCTCCCAATCAGCCCCAGCATTTT.

V and J are TRBV5-8 and TRBJ2-7, with D tentatively TRBD1 (6 bases). Germline V gene data show CDR1 as SGHTS and CDR2 as YDEGEE. Trimming pared 0 bases from V and 4 bases from J, leaving 17 bases between. The CDR3 contains 16 residues. Written as DNA, the CDR3 is TGTGCCAGCAGCTTGGGTACAGGGAGTGGGGTATACGAGCAGTACTTC. Its translation: CASSLGTGSGVYEQYF.

This CDR3 reads CASSLVGRGVADTQYF. The CDR3 DNA sequence: TGTGCCAGCAGCTTAGTCGGGCGGGGCGTCGCAGATACGCAGTATTTT. The chain recombines TRBV11-2 with TRBJ2-3, with D perhaps TRBD2 (6 bases). The V gene lost 1 base and the J gene lost 4 bases, with 15 bases spanning the gap. The germline CDR1 and CDR2 sequences are SGHAT and FQNNGV. The CDR3 extends over 16 amino acids.

The chain carries TRBV7-6 and TRBJ2-1, with TRBD1 as a possible D gene (5 bases). The CDR3 spans 16 residues. Trimming stripped 5 bases from V and 0 bases from J, with 14 bases between. Germline CDR1 is SGHVS and CDR2 is FNYEAQ. Here the CDR3 DNA reads TGTGCCAGCAGCGATATTGGCAGGGCCTCCTACAATGAGCAGTTCTTC. It encodes CASSDIGRASYNEQFF. The entire variable domain, with the rest obtained from reference TRBV7-6 and TRBJ2-1, is as follows: GAGVSQSPRYKVTKRGQDVALRCDPISGHVSLYWYRQALGQGPEFLTYFNYEAQQDKSGLPNDRFSAERPEGSISTLTIQRTEQRDSAMYRCASSDIGRASYNEQFFGPGTRLTVL.

The table lists this clone with a count of one. The chain is built from TRBV18 and TRBJ2-1, with 10 bases aligning to TRBD2. Germline V gives CDR1 KGHSH, CDR2 LQKENI. Losses at the gene ends were 2 bases for V and 5 bases for J; bases not matched to a gene: 3. This CDR3 region has 15 residues. The CDR3 reads CASSPGLAVNNEQFF. CDR3 DNA sequence: TGTGCCAGCTCACCAGGACTAGCGGTTAACAATGAGCAGTTCTTC.

The CDR3 nucleotides read TGTGCCAGCTCACCCCCCGGGACAGGTAGCAGATCCGGGGAGCTGTTTTTT. This codes for CASSPPGTGSRSGELFF. The chain employs TRBV18 and TRBJ2-2; 8 positions agree with TRBD1. There are 17 residues in the CDR3. The germline CDR1 and CDR2 sequences are KGHSH and LQKENI. V was clipped by 3 bases and J by 6 bases; unmatched bases: 12.

This rearrangement joins TRBV27 to TRBJ1-5, with 8 bases fitting TRBD1. V lost 5 bases and J lost 2; bases outside the gene matches: 8. CDR3 size: 16 residues. Germline loops: CDR1 MNHEY, CDR2 SMNVEV (reference sequence). The DNA of the CDR3 is TGTGCCAGCAGTATTCAGGGGGCCGGTGGCAATCAGCCCCAGCATTTT. It specifies CASSIQGAGGNQPQHF.

J is TRBJ1-4 and V is TRBV6-8, with a possible D match to TRBD1 (5 bases). The germline CDR1 and CDR2 sequences are MNHGY and SAAAGT. The CDR3 extends over 15 amino acids. Trimming pared 2 bases from V and 4 bases from J, leaving 11 bases between. The DNA for the CDR3 is TGTGCCAGCAGTTACGATGGACACCTTAATGAAAAACTGTTTTTT. The encoded protein is CASSYDGHLNEKLFF.

This chain links TRBV5-1 with TRBJ2-7; 7 nucleotides agree with TRBD2. The CDR3 runs 14 residues. Germline V lookup: CDR1 SGHRS, CDR2 YFSETQ. The V and J ends lost 5 bases and 4 bases, in that order; junction bases with no gene match: 9. The CDR3 bases are TGCGCCAGCAGTGGGGGGGTTCAAATTTACGAGCAGTACTTC. This sequence encodes CASSGGVQIYEQYF.

The V gene is TRBV9, the J gene TRBJ1-6, with D perhaps TRBD1 (6 bases). CDR1 and CDR2 (germline): SGDLS, YYNGEE. Trimming removed 0 bases at V and 6 bases at J, with 7 bases between. This CDR3 contains 14 residues. CDR3 sequence: CASSVADSNSPLHF. The CDR3 coding sequence is TGTGCCAGCAGCGTAGCGGACAGTAATTCACCCCTCCACTTT.

The V and J genes are TRBV18 and TRBJ1-1; tentatively, D is TRBD1 (6 bases). V was pared by 2 bases and J by 3 bases, with 7 bases between. Looked up from germline, CDR1 is KGHSH and CDR2 is LQKENI. The CDR3 is 13 residues long. CDR3 region: CASSPSGDTEAFF. In DNA form, the CDR3 reads TGTGCCAGCTCACCATCAGGGGACACTGAAGCTTTCTTT.

The CDR3: CSVEDPRGERGANVLTF. In DNA form, the CDR3 reads TGCAGCGTTGAAGACCCCCGGGGGGAGCGTGGGGCCAACGTCCTGACTTTC. V and J are TRBV29-1 and TRBJ2-6; 7 positions agree with TRBD2. This CDR3 has 17 residues. Trimming cost V 0 bases and J 3 bases; bases outside gene matches: 8. Per germline, CDR1 SQVTM and CDR2 ANQGSEA.

J is TRBJ2-1 and V is TRBV2; 10 positions agree with TRBD2. Germline CDR1 is SNHLY and CDR2 is FYNNEI. After removal of 5 bases from V and 6 bases from J, the junction contained 7 bases not matched to a gene. The CDR3 runs 15 residues. CDR3 protein: CASSPTSGRLNEQFF. The CDR3 bases are TGTGCCAGCAGTCCGACTAGCGGGCGCCTCAATGAGCAGTTCTTC.